The 9 T cell receptor beta chains below come from one sample, sequenced in a study of cytomegalovirus exposure and HLA in healthy donors. Amplification used 60 Vbeta primers and 13 Jbeta primers. Assay used: immunoSEQ multiplex PCR; TCRdb lists only in-frame clones, some missing. The data show 200,000 to 250,000 clones, with 70% to 80% seen just once and less than 4.5% held by the top ten. The sample taken for sequencing was PBMCs. Receptors were obtained from a male donor in good health and CMV-seronegative.

The chain joins TRBV5-1 to TRBJ2-1, with TRBD2 matching 7 bases. CDR1 SGHRS and CDR2 YFSETQ come from the germline V gene. With V trimmed by 1 base and J by 10 bases, 2 bases remained unmatched. The CDR3 is 12 residues long. For the CDR3, the DNA is TGCGCCAGCAGCTTGCCGGGAGGAGAGCAGTTCTTC. Translating gives CASSLPGGEQFF.

The chain couples TRBV29-1 to TRBJ1-2, with 8 nucleotides matching TRBD1. The germline gives CDR1 SQVTM, CDR2 ANQGSEA. V shed 3 bases and J 3 bases; nucleotides not matched to a gene: 3. The CDR3 runs to 13 residues. CDR3 bases: TGCAGCGTTGAGGGACAGGACCACTATGGCTACACCTTC. Its translation is CSVEGQDHYGYTF.

V gene TRBV7-9 combines with J gene TRBJ2-7; D is unclear. The CDR3 spans 12 residues. Per germline, CDR1 SEHNR and CDR2 FQNEAQ (reference sequence). With 1 base removed from V and 3 bases from J, the gap between germline ends came to 4 bases. CDR3 protein: CASSLVSYEQYF. In DNA form, the CDR3 reads TGTGCCAGCAGCTTAGTCAGCTACGAGCAGTACTTC.

Note on this clone: This sample includes further DNA sequences coding for the same CDR3. V usage is TRBV7-9 and J usage is TRBJ1-2, with D possibly being TRBD1 (5 bases). The V gene's germline CDR1 is SEHNR and CDR2 FQNEAQ (reference sequence). With 1 base removed from V and 7 bases from J, the gap between germline ends came to 10 bases. This CDR3 region has 13 residues. CDR3: CASSLGGLRGYTF. DNA of the CDR3: TGTGCCAGCAGCTTAGGGGGACTACGTGGCTACACCTTC. Together with reference TRBV7-9 and TRBJ1-2, the CDR3 gives the full variable domain: DTGVSQNPRHKITKRGQNVTFRCDPISEHNRLYWYRQTLGQGPEFLTYFQNEAQLEKSRLLSDRFSAERPKGSFSTLEIQRTEQGDSAMYLCASSLGGLRGYTFGSGTRLTVV.

The chain employs TRBV5-6 and TRBJ2-5, with 10 positions matching TRBD2. CDR3 length: 17 residues. V trimming: 1 base; J trimming: 5 bases; junction bases outside the gene matches: 11. Germline V gene sequence: CDR1 SGHDT, CDR2 YYEEEE. The CDR3 protein is CASSLWLAGDFGETQYF. The CDR3 DNA is TGTGCCAGCAGCTTGTGGCTAGCGGGAGATTTTGGGGAGACCCAGTACTTC.

This clone was detected only a few times. The chain carries TRBV28 and TRBJ2-7, with 9 nucleotides matching TRBD1. The CDR3 is 15 residues long. V trimming: 5 bases; J trimming: 6 bases; junction bases outside the gene matches: 11. The germline gives CDR1 MDHEN, CDR2 SYDVKM. The CDR3 DNA is TGTGCCAGCAGTACCACCGGGACAGGGACTTTCGAGCAGTACTTC. Protein sequence: CASSTTGTGTFEQYF.

This clone came up once. The chain recombines TRBV2 with TRBJ1-5, with 7 bases lining up with TRBD1. V was clipped by 5 bases and J by 2 bases; unmatched bases: 6. The CDR3 is 15 residues long. Germline V gives CDR1 SNHLY, CDR2 FYNNEI. The CDR3 sequence is CASSTGRGGNQPQHF. DNA for the CDR3: TGTGCCAGCAGTACCGGCAGGGGGGGCAATCAGCCCCAGCATTTT. Full variable domain (remainder filled in from reference TRBV2 and TRBJ1-5): EPEVTQTPSHQVTQMGQEVILRCVPISNHLYFYWYRQILGQKVEFLVSFYNNEISEKSEIFDDQFSVERPDGSNFTLKIRSTKLEDSAMYFCASSTGRGGNQPQHFGDGTRLSIL.

The J gene is TRBJ1-2, the V gene TRBV29-1; TRBD1 agrees at 7 bases. The CDR3 contains 12 residues. The trim removed 6 bases at V and 5 bases at J, leaving 6 bases unmatched. Germline V gene data show CDR1 as SQVTM and CDR2 as ANQGSEA. CDR3 sequence reads: CSVSGGTYGYTF. For the CDR3, the DNA is TGCAGCGTCTCAGGGGGGACATATGGCTACACCTTC.

V and J are TRBV6-6 and TRBJ2-2; 10 bases align to TRBD1. V lost 6 bases to trimming and J lost 0 bases; unmatched junction nucleotides: 1. The CDR3 consists of 15 residues. CDR1 is MNHNY and CDR2 is SVGAGI in the germline V gene (reference sequence). CDR3 DNA: TGTGCCAGCAGCGGACAGGGGGCGAACACCGGGGAGCTGTTTTTT. This gives the protein CASSGQGANTGELFF.